These 2 T cell receptor beta chains were all obtained from the same sample, sequenced in a study of molecular identifiers for immune sequencing clone quantification. One entry per CDR3 protein, called by TCRdb with MiXCR from the PCR reads. The table lists approximately 590,000 distinct CDR3 sequences, about 25% of them singletons. The material sequenced was naive CD8+ T cells from blood, with Jurkat cell RNA spiked in. The subset denotes: FACS-sorted CD8+CD4-CCR7+CD45RA+ naive T cells. The origin of the receptors is a human donor in good health. Some libraries in this study had Jurkat cell RNA spiked in.

For this clonotype: Given a much more abundant clone one base away, this may be a read error. The rearrangement links TRBV4-3 to TRBJ2-1; D is uncertain. Germline V gene data show CDR1 as LGHNA and CDR2 as YSLEER. Trimming stripped 1 base from V and 5 bases from J, with 15 bases between. The CDR3 sequence is 16 residues long. The CDR3 loop reads CASSQAQAPSHNEQFF. The CDR3 DNA follows: TGCGCCAGCAGCCAAGCGCAGGCGCCCAGCCACAATGAGCAGTTCTTC.

This clonotype appeared many times. This rearrangement joins TRBV6-5 to TRBJ1-1; possible D gene TRBD1, 5 bases. The CDR3 covers 13 residues. Trimming pared 5 bases from V and 6 bases from J, leaving 13 bases between. Germline V gene data show CDR1 as MNHEY and CDR2 as SVGAGI. In DNA, the CDR3 is TGTGCCAGCAGTGCAAACTGGGGGGCTGAAGCTTTCTTT. It is translated as CASSANWGAEAFF.